Following are 2 T cell receptor beta chains from one sample sequenced in a study of shared clonotypes between healthy human individuals. TCRdb's copy holds only in-frame clones and misses some; the assay was immunoSEQ multiplex PCR. The sample records approximately 1.5 million clones, less than 99% being singletons. The specimen sequenced was naive CD4+ T cells sorted from blood. Described subset: CD45RA+ positively selected. These receptors were obtained from a man younger than 40 in good health.

The gene calls are TRBV20-1 and TRBJ2-1; D not resolved. V was clipped by 2 bases and J by 9 bases, with 5 bases between them. The CDR3 extends over 10 amino acids. Germline V gene data show CDR1 as DFQATT and CDR2 as SNEGSKA (reference sequence). In DNA, the CDR3 is TGCAGTGCTAGATATAGTGAGCAGTTCTTC. It yields the protein CSARYSEQFF.

The CDR3 is CASSDGSWETQYF. CDR3 coding DNA: TGCGCCAGCAGTGATGGGAGCTGGGAGACCCAGTACTTC. The rearrangement links TRBV10-2 to TRBJ2-5; D perhaps matches TRBD2 (5 bases). There are 13 residues in the CDR3. Germline values: CDR1 WSHSY, CDR2 SAAADI. The V end lost 3 bases, the J end lost 5 bases, and 10 bases lay between the germline ends.